This TCR beta chain was found in a study of blood T cell repertoires in COVID-19. Background on the study: There were acute and convalescent COVID-19 samples, and they came from the United States, Italy and Spain. The analysed material was cDNA or gDNA that came from T cells, B-cell-depleted T cells, or PBMCs.

Authors' methods: Amplifying reference gene primers gave estimates of nucleated cell counts. Only in-frame clones appear in the TCRdb table, and some are missing; sequencing was by immunoSEQ multiplex PCR. D and trimming come from the DNA, and the V and J calls and clone size come from that table. The sample has 150,000 to 190,000 clones; around four fifths are singletons. Per germline, CDR1 SGHTA and CDR2 FQGNSA. The CDR3 is 13 amino acids. V lost 4 bases to trimming and J lost 6 bases, with 10 bases between them. Sequenced sample: peripheral blood. The TCR was taken from a woman over 75 with acute or convalescent COVID-19. The chain carries TRBV7-2 and TRBJ2-1; possibly TRBD1 for D (6 bases). CDR3 nucleotide sequence: TGTGCCAGCAGCTCCAACAGGGTCAATGAGCAGTTCTTC. Amino acids: CASSSNRVNEQFF.